Below, 22 T cell receptor beta chains from the same sample are listed, as sequenced in a study of shared clonotypes between healthy human individuals. Libraries were prepared by immunoSEQ multiplex PCR; TCRdb keeps only in-frame clonotypes and omits some of them. This table holds roughly 1,500,000 clones, about 98.5% found once. The sample was naive CD4+ T cells sorted from blood. The subset is: CD45RA+ positively selected. The receptors originated from a man aged 25 to 40 in good health.

The rearrangement links TRBV2 to TRBJ2-7; 7 positions agree with TRBD1. Germline assignment: CDR1 SNHLY and CDR2 FYNNEI. Losses at the gene ends were 8 bases for V and 0 bases for J; bases not matched to a gene: 7. The CDR3 extends over 14 amino acids. This chain's CDR3 is CASEGQESSYEQYF. The CDR3 nucleotides are TGTGCCAGCGAAGGACAGGAGAGCTCCTACGAGCAGTACTTC.

The CDR3 DNA is TGTGCCACCAGCAGAGATAGTTGGACTAGGGATCACGAGCAGTACTTC. Its translation is CATSRDSWTRDHEQYF. The J gene is TRBJ2-7, the V gene TRBV15; 7 bases fit TRBD2. V lost 0 bases to trimming and J lost 5 bases; unmatched junction nucleotides: 10. Germline V lookup: CDR1 LNHNV, CDR2 YYDKDF (reference sequence). The CDR3 is 16 amino acids.

This chain uses TRBV5-1 with TRBJ1-1; D is possibly TRBD1 (6 bases). Germline CDR1 is SGHRS and CDR2 is YFSETQ. CDR3 length: 14 residues. V was clipped by 2 bases and J by 6 bases, with 14 bases between them. The CDR3 reads CASSLQGRESEAFF. CDR3 nucleotide sequence: TGCGCCAGCAGCTTACAGGGCCGAGAGTCTGAAGCTTTCTTT.

This chain connects TRBV5-1 to TRBJ2-3; D possibly corresponds to TRBD1 (5 bases). The CDR3 runs 16 residues. Germline-derived CDR1 and CDR2 are SGHRS and YFSETQ. V lost 4 bases and J lost 6, with 21 bases in between. The CDR3 spells CASSPSSLGLFDTQYF. The DNA of the CDR3 is TGCGCCAGCAGCCCCAGTAGCCTGGGGCTTTTCGATACGCAGTATTTT.

DNA of the CDR3: TGTGCCAGCAGCTTAGTACCGCTAGCGGGAGCGAATGAGCAGTTCTTC. Its protein is CASSLVPLAGANEQFF. The rearrangement joins TRBV7-2 to TRBJ2-1; 10 bases align to TRBD2. This CDR3 contains 16 residues. The junction had 7 bases not matched to a gene; V was cut back by 1 base and J by 7 bases. The germline CDR1 and CDR2 sequences are SGHTA and FQGNSA.

The chain has TRBV19 and TRBJ2-7, with D perhaps matching TRBD1 or TRBD2 (6 bases each). Per the germline V gene, CDR1 is LNHDA and CDR2 is SQIVND (reference sequence). This CDR3 has 15 amino acids. The V end lost 3 bases, the J end lost 1 base, and 13 bases lay between the germline ends. The CDR3 nucleotides read TGTGCCAGTAGTATTTTAAGGGGGGCTTCCTACGAGCAGTACTTC. This translates into CASSILRGASYEQYF.

The genes are TRBV6-1 and TRBJ2-1; D gene ambiguous. The germline CDR1 and CDR2 sequences are MNHNS and SASEGT. This CDR3 has 13 residues. With 8 bases removed from V and 1 base from J, the gap between germline ends came to 9 bases. CDR3: CASALGSYNEQFF. DNA of the CDR3: TGTGCCAGCGCTTTGGGGTCCTACAATGAGCAGTTCTTC.

This chain uses TRBV28 with TRBJ2-7; 9 nucleotides match TRBD1. CDR1 is MDHEN, CDR2 SYDVKM, per germline. This CDR3 is built from 16 residues. With 6 bases clipped from V and 4 bases from J, the junction kept 13 bases outside the gene matches. The CDR3 loop is CASRRDPPGQGYEQYF. CDR3 nucleotides: TGTGCCAGCAGGAGAGACCCACCGGGACAGGGTTACGAGCAGTACTTC.

The chain links TRBV9 to TRBJ2-2; D is perhaps TRBD2 (6 bases). CDR1 is SGDLS, CDR2 YYNGEE, per germline. CDR3 length equals 14 residues. The ends were cut back, 6 bases at V and 4 bases at J, with 13 bases in the middle. The CDR3 sequence: CASNTGVGTGELFF. As DNA, the CDR3 is TGTGCCAGCAACACGGGAGTGGGCACCGGGGAGCTGTTTTTT.

About this clone itself: Other DNA sequences from this sample encode an identical CDR3 as well. The V gene is TRBV9, the J gene TRBJ2-1, with a weak D call TRBD2 (5 bases). CDR1 is SGDLS, CDR2 YYNGEE, per germline. With 0 bases removed from V and 6 bases from J, the gap between germline ends came to 7 bases. The CDR3 covers 13 residues. The CDR3 bases are TGTGCCAGCAGCGTAGCCGGGGTCAATGAGCAGTTCTTC. Its translation: CASSVAGVNEQFF.

This clone was detected only once. This chain links TRBV5-1 with TRBJ1-1; D gene ambiguous. Deletions cut 5 bases from V and 0 bases from J, with 8 bases between. The length of the CDR3 is 13 residues. Germline CDR1 and CDR2: SGHRS and YFSETQ. In nucleotides, the CDR3 is TGCGCCAGCAGAGCGACGGTGAACACTGAAGCTTTCTTT. It is translated as CASRATVNTEAFF. Full variable domain (missing parts from reference TRBV5-1 and TRBJ1-1): KAGVTQTPRYLIKTRGQQVTLSCSPISGHRSVSWYQQTPGQGLQFLFEYFSETQRNKGNFPGRFSGRQFSNSRSEMNVSTLELGDSALYLCASRATVNTEAFFGQGTRLTVV.

The chain combines TRBV4-3 with TRBJ2-7; TRBD2 agrees at 7 bases. The junction had 9 bases not matched to a gene; V was cut back by 4 bases and J by 3 bases. This CDR3 comprises 15 residues. Looked up from germline, CDR1 is LGHNA and CDR2 is YSLEER. The CDR3 spells CASSRGASGFYEQYF. DNA for the CDR3: TGCGCCAGCAGCCGAGGGGCTAGCGGTTTCTACGAGCAGTACTTC.

This chain joins TRBV10-2 and TRBJ2-7; TRBD2 agrees at 8 bases. Germline CDR1 is WSHSY and CDR2 is SAAADI. The ends lost 3 bases at V and 0 bases at J; junction bases unmatched: 4. The CDR3 has 15 residues. This CDR3 is CASSELAASSYEQYF. CDR3 coding DNA: TGCGCCAGCAGTGAACTAGCGGCCAGCTCCTACGAGCAGTACTTC.

V usage is TRBV18 and J usage is TRBJ2-3, with D possibly being TRBD2 (5 bases). The V gene lost 3 bases and the J gene lost 1 base, with 11 bases spanning the gap. In germline, CDR1 is KGHSH, CDR2 LQKENI. This CDR3 comprises 15 residues. CDR3 sequence reads: CASSPTRTGTDTQYF. The CDR3 DNA is TGTGCCAGCTCACCCACCAGGACTGGCACAGATACGCAGTATTTT.

The J gene is TRBJ2-7, the V gene TRBV5-1; the D gene is possibly TRBD1 (6 bases). CDR3 length: 15 amino acids. Looked up from germline, CDR1 is SGHRS and CDR2 is YFSETQ. V gave up 3 bases and J gave up 2 bases, with 15 bases separating them. The CDR3, as DNA: TGCGCCAGCAGCTCCCGAGGGGGAGAGCCCTACGAGCAGTACTTC. This codes for CASSSRGGEPYEQYF. Full variable domain (remainder filled in from reference TRBV5-1 and TRBJ2-7): KAGVTQTPRYLIKTRGQQVTLSCSPISGHRSVSWYQQTPGQGLQFLFEYFSETQRNKGNFPGRFSGRQFSNSRSEMNVSTLELGDSALYLCASSSRGGEPYEQYFGPGTRLTVT.

This rearrangement joins TRBV6-6 to TRBJ2-7, with 10 bases lining up with TRBD2. This CDR3 has 15 residues. CDR1 and CDR2 (germline): MNHNY, SVGAGI (reference sequence). V was pared by 2 bases and J by 6 bases, with 7 bases of the junction left unmatched. The CDR3 DNA is TGTGCCAGCAGTTACAGGGCTAGCGGGAGAAGCGAGCAGTACTTC. This encodes CASSYRASGRSEQYF.

J is TRBJ2-1 and V is TRBV27; 8 nucleotides match TRBD2. The CDR3 contains 17 residues. Germline CDR1 is MNHEY and CDR2 is SMNVEV (reference sequence). V was pared by 3 bases and J by 8 bases, with 15 bases of the junction left unmatched. The CDR3 here is CASSFAPGGDAPHEQFF. The CDR3 DNA follows: TGTGCCAGCAGTTTTGCCCCGGGGGGGGACGCGCCCCATGAGCAGTTCTTC.

The rearrangement uses TRBV7-2 and TRBJ1-5; D unclear. The CDR3 sequence is 13 residues long. Germline V gene lookup returns CDR1 SGHTA and CDR2 FQGNSA. The V end lost 5 bases, the J end lost 0 bases, and 5 bases lay between the germline ends. The CDR3 sequence: CASSPHSNQPQHF. The CDR3 DNA reads as TGTGCCAGCAGCCCCCATAGCAATCAGCCCCAGCATTTT.

The J gene is TRBJ2-1, the V gene TRBV30; the D gene is possibly TRBD2 (5 bases). This CDR3 contains 14 residues. The germline V gene encodes CDR1 GTSNPN and CDR2 SVGIG (reference sequence). Trimming shortened V by 4 bases and J by 8 bases, and 18 bases separated the two germline ends. The CDR3 nucleotides read TGTGCCTGGACCGAGCTAACCGCCGGGGATGAGCAGTTCTTC. Residues: CAWTELTAGDEQFF.

The rearrangement joins TRBV6-5 to TRBJ2-7, with TRBD1 identical over 8 bases. The CDR3 spans 15 residues. The V gene's germline CDR1 is MNHEY and CDR2 SVGAGI. Trimming took 7 bases from V and 4 from J; bases not matched to a gene: 12. CDR3 region: CASTPRPDREYEQYF. The CDR3 DNA follows: TGTGCCAGCACCCCCCGGCCGGACAGGGAATACGAGCAGTACTTC.

The chain couples TRBV7-3 to TRBJ1-1; a weak D match, TRBD1 (5 bases). Between the trimmed V and J ends, which lost 2 bases and 3 bases, there was a span of 10 bases. The CDR3 totals 14 residues. The germline V gene has CDR1 SGHTA and CDR2 FQGTGA. The CDR3 DNA follows: TGTGCCAGCAGCTTAGGCTTGGGGGACACTGAAGCTTTCTTT. Its translation is CASSLGLGDTEAFF.

On this clone itself: This sample also contains other DNA sequences that code for the same CDR3. The chain joins TRBV6-1 to TRBJ2-7; 12 bases agree with TRBD2. V shed 2 bases, J shed 6 bases, and the junction held 5 bases outside the gene matches. The germline gives CDR1 MNHNS, CDR2 SASEGT. The CDR3 is 15 residues long. The CDR3 region has the DNA TGTGCCAGCAGTGAACTAGCGGGAGGGCTCGGCGAGCAGTACTTC. Translating gives CASSELAGGLGEQYF.